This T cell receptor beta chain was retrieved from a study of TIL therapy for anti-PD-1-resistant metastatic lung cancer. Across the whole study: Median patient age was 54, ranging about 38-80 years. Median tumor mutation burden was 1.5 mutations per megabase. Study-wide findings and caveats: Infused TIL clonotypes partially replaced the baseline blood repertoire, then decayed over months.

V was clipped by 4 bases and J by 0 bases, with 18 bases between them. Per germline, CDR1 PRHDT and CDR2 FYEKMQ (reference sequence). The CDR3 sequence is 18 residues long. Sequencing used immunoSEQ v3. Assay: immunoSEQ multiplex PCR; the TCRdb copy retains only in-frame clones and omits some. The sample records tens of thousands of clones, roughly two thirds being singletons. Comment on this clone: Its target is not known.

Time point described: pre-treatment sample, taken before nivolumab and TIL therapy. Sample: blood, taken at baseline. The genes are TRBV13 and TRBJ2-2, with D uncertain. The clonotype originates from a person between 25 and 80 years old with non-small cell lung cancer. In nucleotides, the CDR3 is TGTGCCAGCAGCTCTAGGAGCGTGGAGAGGCCGAACACCGGGGAGCTGTTTTTT. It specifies CASSSRSVERPNTGELFF. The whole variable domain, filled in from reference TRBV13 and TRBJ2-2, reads AAGVIQSPRHLIKEKRETATLKCYPIPRHDTVYWYQQGPGQDPQFLISFYEKMQSDKGSIPDRFSAQQFSDYHSELNMSSLELGDSALYFCASSSRSVERPNTGELFFGEGSRLTVL.